The clone carrying this T cell receptor beta chain was recorded a few times. Sequenced by immunoSEQ multiplex PCR; TCRdb stores in-frame clones only, minus some. The sample shows 90,000 to 110,000 clones, under 90% of them seen only once. These data originate in a study of blood T cell repertoires in COVID-19. Looked up from germline, CDR1 is KGHSH and CDR2 is LQKENI. Trimming left V 5 bases short and J 8 bases short, with 16 bases between. This CDR3 has 14 residues. J is TRBJ1-3 and V is TRBV18, with a tentative D call TRBD1 (5 bases). The sequencing sample was made of peripheral blood. The TCR was taken from an older man with acute or convalescent COVID-19. The CDR3 protein is CASSKNTGADTIYF. Written as DNA, the CDR3 is TGTGCCAGCTCAAAAAATACAGGCGCCGACACCATATATTTT. The entire variable domain, with the rest obtained from reference TRBV18 and TRBJ1-3, is as follows: NAGVMQNPRHLVRRRGQEARLRCSPMKGHSHVYWYRQLPEEGLKFMVYLQKENIIDESGMPKERFSAEFPKEGPSILRIQQVVRGDSAAYFCASSKNTGADTIYFGEGSWLTVV.